The 16 T cell receptor beta chains presented below share a single source sample, sequenced in a study of blood T cell repertoires in COVID-19. Using immunoSEQ multiplex PCR, the repertoire was profiled, and TCRdb retains in-frame clones only, with some absent. The data contain around 140,000 clones, roughly 84% of them seen just once; the ten biggest clones take up about 18%. Sequencing used peripheral blood. All receptors derive from a woman older than 75 with acute or convalescent COVID-19.

This rearrangement joins TRBV19 to TRBJ1-5, with D unresolved. The length of the CDR3 is 13 residues. V lost 5 bases and J lost 4, with 9 bases in between. CDR1 is LNHDA, CDR2 SQIVND, per germline (reference sequence). The CDR3 reads CASSQSRNQPQHF. The CDR3 DNA sequence: TGTGCCAGTAGTCAATCGCGGAATCAGCCCCAGCATTTT.

The chain employs TRBV2 and TRBJ2-4; 7 bases align to TRBD1. The trim removed 2 bases at V and 3 bases at J, leaving 1 base unmatched. This CDR3 contains 14 residues. The germline CDR1 and CDR2 sequences are SNHLY and FYNNEI. DNA of the CDR3: TGTGCCAGCAGTGAACACAGGGGCAAAAACATTCAGTACTTC. This sequence encodes CASSEHRGKNIQYF.

The chain joins TRBV7-2 to TRBJ1-2, with D possibly being TRBD1 (5 bases). This CDR3 contains 14 residues. V shed 5 bases and J shed 1 base, with 11 bases lying between them. Germline V gene sequence: CDR1 SGHTA, CDR2 FQGNSA. The CDR3 nucleotides are TGTGCCAGCAGCCCCCAAGGGGATAACTATGGCTACACCTTC. Translation: CASSPQGDNYGYTF.

This chain uses TRBV6-5 with TRBJ1-4; 8 nucleotides line up with TRBD1. This CDR3 spans 14 amino acids. Per germline, CDR1 MNHEY and CDR2 SVGAGI. The V gene end was trimmed by 5 bases and the J gene end by 8 bases; junction bases not matched to a gene: 7. The CDR3 loop reads CASSRQGTVEKLFF. Written as DNA, the CDR3 is TGTGCCAGCAGTCGACAGGGGACTGTCGAAAAACTGTTTTTT.

The V and J genes are TRBV12-3 or TRBV12-4 and TRBJ2-3; D remains ambiguous. The CDR3 is 13 residues long. The V end was cut by 1 base, the J end by 3 bases, with 5 bases between. DNA of the CDR3: TGTGCCAGCAGTTTAGTTGCGACAGATACGCAGTATTTT. Its translation: CASSLVATDTQYF.

This clone has only a few counts. The chain is built from TRBV27 and TRBJ1-6, with 7 bases fitting TRBD1. CDR1 MNHEY and CDR2 SMNVEV come from the germline V gene (reference sequence). Germline trimming cut 5 bases from V and 5 bases from J; bases unmatched to any gene: 12. The CDR3 sequence is 17 residues long. Written as DNA, the CDR3 is TGTGCCAGCAGTCCCTCGGGACAGAAGGGACATAATTCACCCCTCCACTTT. Protein product: CASSPSGQKGHNSPLHF.

The gene calls are TRBV5-1 and TRBJ2-6; possibly TRBD1 for D (5 bases). Germline V gives CDR1 SGHRS, CDR2 YFSETQ. The V gene lost 6 bases and the J gene lost 0 bases, with 7 bases spanning the gap. The CDR3 sequence is 14 residues long. DNA for the CDR3: TGCGCCAGCAAGGACACCTCTGGGGCCAACGTCCTGACTTTC. Its protein product is CASKDTSGANVLTF. Filled out from reference TRBV5-1 and TRBJ2-6, the complete variable domain reads KAGVTQTPRYLIKTRGQQVTLSCSPISGHRSVSWYQQTPGQGLQFLFEYFSETQRNKGNFPGRFSGRQFSNSRSEMNVSTLELGDSALYLCASKDTSGANVLTFGAGSRLTVL.

V and J are TRBV5-1 and TRBJ1-2; 7 bases line up with TRBD1. Trimming took 4 bases from V and 2 from J; bases not matched to a gene: 8. The CDR3 length is 15 residues. Germline CDR1 SGHRS, CDR2 YFSETQ. CDR3 in DNA: TGCGCCAGCAGCCCCGGACAGGCCCGGAACTATGGCTACACCTTC. Protein sequence: CASSPGQARNYGYTF.

The V and J genes are TRBV7-2 and TRBJ1-1, with a weak D call TRBD1 (6 bases). Germline lookup yields CDR1 SGHTA and CDR2 FQGNSA. V dropped 6 bases and J dropped 1 base, with 9 bases sitting between them. The CDR3 extends over 13 amino acids. The CDR3 DNA follows: TGTGCCAGCAGTACACAGGGGAACACTGAAGCTTTCTTT. Its protein is CASSTQGNTEAFF. Complete variable domain (other parts from reference TRBV7-2 and TRBJ1-1): GAGVSQSPSNKVTEKGKDVELRCDPISGHTALYWYRQSLGQGLEFLIYFQGNSAPDKSGLPSDRFSAERTGGSVSTLTIQRTQQEDSAVYLCASSTQGNTEAFFGQGTRLTVV.

The V call is TRBV21-1, the J call TRBJ1-3. TRBV21-1 is a pseudogene locus. CDR3 length equals 14 residues. This chain's CDR3 is CASSNYISGNTIYF. The CDR3 coding sequence is TGTGCCAGCAGCAACTATATCTCTGGAAACACCATATATTTT.

The sample holds a few counts of this clone. The CDR3 DNA reads TGTGCCAGCAGCTTGGGCCTAGGGGTTGGCTACACCTTC. Encoded protein: CASSLGLGVGYTF. The J gene is TRBJ1-2, the V gene TRBV5-6; a possible D gene is TRBD1 (5 bases). The CDR3 runs to 13 residues. Looked up from germline, CDR1 is SGHDT and CDR2 is YYEEEE. With 0 bases removed from V and 7 bases from J, the gap between germline ends came to 10 bases.

This clone was seen a few times. V usage is TRBV12-3 or TRBV12-4 and J usage is TRBJ1-2; possible D gene TRBD1, 6 bases. V gave up 3 bases and J gave up 4 bases, with 9 bases separating them. This CDR3 is built from 13 residues. The CDR3 nucleotides read TGTGCCAGCAGTTTGACAGGAGCCTATGGCTACACCTTC. This translates into CASSLTGAYGYTF.

This clone was counted between two and nine times. The chain employs TRBV7-8 and TRBJ2-7, with 12 bases that match TRBD2. This CDR3 is built from 15 residues. CDR1 and CDR2 from the germline V gene are SGHVS and FQNEAQ. V lost 3 bases and J lost 5; bases outside the gene matches: 5. This chain's CDR3 is CASSFTSGRSHEQYF. The CDR3 coding sequence is TGTGCCAGCAGCTTCACTAGCGGGAGGTCCCACGAGCAGTACTTC. The complete variable domain, with remaining parts taken from reference TRBV7-8 and TRBJ2-7, reads GAGVSQSPRYKVAKRGQDVALRCDPISGHVSLFWYQQALGQGPEFLTYFQNEAQLDKSGLPSDRFFAERPEGSVSTLKIQRTQQEDSAVYLCASSFTSGRSHEQYFGPGTRLTVT.

This clone was picked up a small number of times. V and J are TRBV10-3 and TRBJ1-2; possibly TRBD1 for D (6 bases). Germline V gene data show CDR1 as ENHRY and CDR2 as SYGVKD. The CDR3 contains 15 residues. The germline V and J ends were trimmed by 3 bases and 1 base, with 12 bases remaining between them. In DNA, the CDR3 is TGTGCCATCAGTGATGAGGGGGGGAGTAACTATGGCTACACCTTC. Protein sequence: CAISDEGGSNYGYTF.

The chain has TRBV9 and TRBJ2-3, with TRBD2 matching 10 bases. The CDR3 sequence is 16 residues long. Germline CDR1 SGDLS, CDR2 YYNGEE. Trimming took 0 bases from V and 3 from J; bases not matched to a gene: 4. The CDR3 loop reads CASSVAVSGGTDTQYF. The CDR3 region has the DNA TGTGCCAGCAGCGTAGCTGTTAGCGGGGGGACAGATACGCAGTATTTT.

This clone was detected only once. This chain joins TRBV5-6 and TRBJ1-4; 7 nucleotides agree with TRBD1. Germline V gene data show CDR1 as SGHDT and CDR2 as YYEEEE. Trimming took 1 base from V and 0 from J; bases not matched to a gene: 3. The CDR3 length is 16 residues. CDR3 amino acids: CASSLLGTATNEKLFF. The CDR3 DNA reads as TGTGCCAGCAGCTTGCTGGGGACAGCAACTAATGAAAAACTGTTTTTT.